This TCR beta chain was profiled in a study of blood T cell repertoires in COVID-19. Study information: Collection of acute and convalescent COVID-19 samples took place in the United States, Italy and Spain.

CDR3 length equals 12 residues. Trimming shortened V by 3 bases and J by 7 bases, and 10 bases separated the two germline ends. Looked up from germline, CDR1 is LNHDA and CDR2 is SQIVND (reference sequence). The repertoire was sequenced with immunoSEQ multiplex PCR; TCRdb's copy has only in-frame clones and lacks some. The sample holds over 150,000 clones; approximately 79% are singletons and the top ten take 9.5% to 15%. The source material was peripheral blood. The gene calls are TRBV19 and TRBJ2-7; D possibly corresponds to TRBD1 (5 bases). This TCR came from a woman between 45 and 60 years old with acute or convalescent COVID-19. CDR3 bases: TGTGCCAGTAGTATTACAGGTGGGGAGCAGTACTTC. Its translation: CASSITGGEQYF.